Sequencing of this TCR beta chain was carried out in a study of T cells in Graves' hyperthyroidism and ophthalmopathy. Study details: Peripheral blood was secured at the point of initial diagnosis, before any treatment.

V gave up 0 bases and J gave up 9 bases, with 12 bases separating them. The CDR3 totals 13 residues. Germline values: CDR1 SGHDN, CDR2 FVKESK. Study outcomes and limitations: Stable hyperthyroidism and ophthalmopathy were separated using 13 V-J signatures. It was a median around 6 months before onset that the model predicted ophthalmopathy.

Amplified TCR beta CDR3 regions came from RNA transcripts. During a first-round RT-PCR of the TCR CDR3, the HTBI primer set was used. TCRdb reanalysed the multiplex PCR reads using MiXCR and keeps one entry per CDR3 protein. The table has over 700,000 distinct CDR3 sequences, 35% seen once. Comment on this clonotype: Its antigen is not identified.

The sample taken for sequencing was blood. This TCR was sampled from a woman aged 40 to 55 with Graves' hyperthyroidism. The rearrangement uses TRBV14 and TRBJ2-7; no definite D call. The DNA of the CDR3 is TGTGCCAGCAGCCAAGAGGCCCGTGCGAGGCAGTACTTC. Its protein product is CASSQEARARQYF.